The 30 T cell receptor beta chains below come from one sample, sequenced in a study of OX40 agonist ivuxolimab in advanced cancers. Data came from immunoSEQ multiplex PCR; TCRdb stores just in-frame clones and leaves some out. The sample lists more than 65,000 clones; 85% to 95% were seen once. This specimen consisted of CD4+ or CD8+ T cells sorted from blood, obtained in a trial of the OX40 agonist ivuxolimab. These receptors originate from an adult with an advanced solid tumor such as melanoma, head and neck, liver or kidney cancer.

The chain uses TRBV7-3 and TRBJ2-1; 11 positions agree with TRBD1. Germline V gives CDR1 SGHTA, CDR2 FQGTGA. J was trimmed by 5 bases and V by 5 bases; bases with no gene match: 5. The CDR3 consists of 15 residues. CDR3 DNA sequence: TGTGCCAGCAGCCGAGGGACAGGGGGAGACAATGAGCAGTTCTTC. Its protein product is CASSRGTGGDNEQFF.

V gene TRBV2 combines with J gene TRBJ1-1, with D perhaps TRBD1 (5 bases). Germline-derived CDR1 and CDR2 are SNHLY and FYNNEI. Trimming removed 2 bases from V and 2 bases from J, with 12 bases in between. The CDR3 has 15 residues. CDR3 loop: CASSETPGGNTEAFF. CDR3 nucleotides: TGTGCCAGCAGTGAAACCCCGGGGGGAAACACTGAAGCTTTCTTT.

J is TRBJ2-7 and V is TRBV4-3; 8 bases map to TRBD2. This CDR3 comprises 14 residues. Germline CDR1 LGHNA, CDR2 YSLEER. V gave up 0 bases and J gave up 4 bases; unmatched junction bases: 2. CDR3 amino acids: CASSQEAGGYEQYF. Written as DNA, the CDR3 is TGCGCCAGCAGCCAAGAGGCGGGGGGATACGAGCAGTACTTC.

This sequence joins TRBV21-1 and TRBJ2-7; the table's D gene call, TRBD2, was not cross checked with the DNA. TRBV21-1 is given as a pseudogene. This CDR3 contains 16 residues. The CDR3 region has the DNA TGTGCCAGCAGCAAAAAGGGGGAGGGTGTATACTACGAGCAGTACTTC. The encoded protein is CASSKKGEGVYYEQYF.

This clone came up a few times. V is TRBV29-1 and J is TRBJ1-5; D uncertain. Trimming cost V 0 bases and J 11 bases, with 14 bases left between them. The CDR3 has 13 amino acids. Looked up from germline, CDR1 is SQVTM and CDR2 is ANQGSEA. The chain's CDR3 is CSVEDPVTGTQHF. For the CDR3, the DNA is TGCAGCGTTGAAGATCCGGTGACGGGTACCCAGCATTTT.

The rearrangement uses TRBV7-3 and TRBJ2-1; a possible D gene is TRBD2 (5 bases). Germline lookup yields CDR1 SGHTA and CDR2 FQGTGA. The CDR3 is 12 amino acids. V was trimmed by 5 bases and J by 10 bases, leaving 12 bases between them. The chain's CDR3 is CASSAYSGEQFF. The CDR3, as DNA: TGTGCCAGCAGCGCTTATTCGGGAGAGCAGTTCTTC.

Points on this clone: The same CDR3 is also encoded by other DNA sequences in this sample. The chain uses TRBV27 and TRBJ2-7; 7 nucleotides line up with TRBD2. The CDR3 extends over 14 amino acids. Per the germline V gene, CDR1 is MNHEY and CDR2 is SMNVEV (reference sequence). Trimming cost V 5 bases and J 5 bases; bases outside gene matches: 9. The CDR3 nucleotides read TGTGCCAGCAGTCCACTAGCGTTCACCCACGAGCAGTACTTC. This translates into CASSPLAFTHEQYF.

V is TRBV27 and J is TRBJ2-3, with D possibly TRBD2 on 5 matching bases. The CDR3 sequence is 14 residues long. V was cut by 8 bases and J by 4 bases, with 16 bases left in between. The germline CDR1 and CDR2 sequences are MNHEY and SMNVEV (reference sequence). CDR3 sequence: CASQLLEIPDTQYF. The CDR3 DNA follows: TGTGCCAGCCAACTACTAGAAATCCCAGATACGCAGTATTTT.

This clone occurred once. Other DNA sequences within the sample encode an identical CDR3. This chain connects TRBV4-1 to TRBJ2-7; D remains unclear. This CDR3 has 13 residues. Trimming took off 6 bases at V and 2 bases at J, with 11 bases between the two ends. CDR1 and CDR2 from the germline V gene are MGHRA and YSYEKL. The CDR3 DNA sequence: TGCGCCAGCAGTCGCCTTGAAACCTACGAGCAGTACTTC. Translated: CASSRLETYEQYF.

The count of this clone is one. V is TRBV6-6 and J is TRBJ1-1; a possible D gene is TRBD1 (5 bases). The germline V gene has CDR1 MNHNY and CDR2 SVGAGI (reference sequence). Trimming cost V 6 bases and J 1 base, with 9 bases left between them. The CDR3 totals 13 residues. The CDR3 nucleotides are TGTGCCAGCAGATTAGGGACGAACACTGAAGCTTTCTTT. Translated, it gives CASRLGTNTEAFF.

V is TRBV4-1 and J is TRBJ2-7, with 8 bases lining up with TRBD2. From germline, CDR1 is MGHRA and CDR2 YSYEKL. Trimming took 1 base from V and 4 from J; bases not matched to a gene: 9. CDR3 length equals 16 residues. CDR3 loop: CASSQGAGREGYEQYF. CDR3 coding DNA: TGCGCCAGCAGCCAAGGGGCCGGCCGGGAGGGTTACGAGCAGTACTTC.

This rearrangement joins TRBV28 to TRBJ2-2; D gene uncertain. Trimming left V 6 bases short and J 4 bases short, with 6 bases between. The CDR3 loop spans 12 amino acids. Looked up from germline, CDR1 is MDHEN and CDR2 is SYDVKM. The CDR3 reads CASRYITGELFF. The CDR3 nucleotides read TGTGCCAGCAGGTACATCACCGGGGAGCTGTTTTTT.

This sequence joins TRBV5-4 and TRBJ2-1, with D tentatively TRBD2 (6 bases). The V end was cut by 5 bases, the J end by 5 bases, with 14 bases between. This CDR3 comprises 14 residues. From germline, CDR1 is SGHNT and CDR2 YYREEE (reference sequence). CDR3 sequence: CASRTGEGDNEQFF. CDR3 nucleotides: TGTGCCAGCAGGACGGGGGAAGGTGACAATGAGCAGTTCTTC.

The gene calls are TRBV7-2 and TRBJ2-1; 7 bases match TRBD2. Germline V gives CDR1 SGHTA, CDR2 FQGNSA. The V and J ends lost 5 bases and 7 bases, in that order; junction bases with no gene match: 8. The CDR3 runs 14 residues. Written as DNA, the CDR3 is TGTGCCAGCAGCCCGTCGGGGGGATATAATGAGCAGTTCTTC. Translated, it gives CASSPSGGYNEQFF.

The chain recombines TRBV27 with TRBJ2-7; D is undetermined. Trimming took 5 bases from V and 6 from J, leaving 11 bases between them. Germline CDR1 and CDR2: MNHEY and SMNVEV (reference sequence). The CDR3 spans 12 residues. Written as DNA, the CDR3 is TGTGCCAGCAGTCCTGGTTCCGTCGAGCAGTACTTC. Translated, it gives CASSPGSVEQYF.

The genes are TRBV23-1 and TRBJ1-2, with D possibly TRBD1 on 5 matching bases. TRBV23-1 is filed as an ORF, its function uncertain. V was shortened by 1 base and J by 7 bases, with 16 bases between the two germline ends. The CDR3 length is 15 residues. CDR3 in DNA: TGCGCCAGCAGTCAATGGGGCAGGACGGTCGGTGGCTACACCTTC. It codes for CASSQWGRTVGGYTF.

This sequence joins TRBV19 and TRBJ2-1; the D gene is possibly TRBD1 (5 bases). V dropped 6 bases and J dropped 7 bases, with 19 bases sitting between them. The germline V gene encodes CDR1 LNHDA and CDR2 SQIVND (reference sequence). CDR3 size: 15 residues. The CDR3 coding sequence is TGTGCCAGTAGCATCCTGGGGCTAAATGGGAATGAGCAGTTCTTC. This codes for CASSILGLNGNEQFF.

This chain links TRBV10-2 with TRBJ2-1; D gene unclear. Germline V lookup: CDR1 WSHSY, CDR2 SAAADI. The CDR3 runs to 15 residues. Trimming cost V 4 bases and J 0 bases, with 10 bases left between them. This CDR3 is CASSGTRSSYNEQFF. The CDR3 DNA reads TGCGCCAGCAGTGGGACCCGGAGCTCCTACAATGAGCAGTTCTTC.

This rearrangement joins TRBV4-3 to TRBJ1-2, with D possibly TRBD1 on 5 matching bases. Trimming left V 4 bases short and J 8 bases short, with 20 bases between. The germline gives CDR1 LGHNA, CDR2 YSLEER. CDR3 length: 15 residues. CDR3 sequence reads: CASSPDSAPHEGYTF. The CDR3 nucleotides are TGCGCCAGCAGCCCAGACAGTGCCCCTCATGAGGGCTACACCTTC.

This clone was picked up one time. The rearrangement joins TRBV27 to TRBJ2-7; 7 bases fit TRBD1. Trimming removed 5 bases from V and 0 bases from J; junction bases left unmatched: 4. This CDR3 has 14 residues. Germline CDR1 is MNHEY and CDR2 is SMNVEV (reference sequence). This chain's CDR3 is CASSPGTDSYEQYF. DNA for the CDR3: TGTGCCAGCAGTCCCGGGACAGACTCCTACGAGCAGTACTTC.

The CDR3 region is CASTLGGAKNIQYF. The CDR3 DNA reads as TGTGCCAGCACCCTGGGGGGAGCCAAAAACATTCAGTACTTC. The chain employs TRBV13 and TRBJ2-4, with D possibly being TRBD2 (6 bases). This CDR3 has 14 residues. The germline gives CDR1 PRHDT, CDR2 FYEKMQ (reference sequence). The V end lost 7 bases, the J end lost 0 bases, and 10 bases lay between the germline ends.

This clone showed up just once. The chain links TRBV28 to TRBJ1-4; 9 nucleotides line up with TRBD1. The CDR3 is 14 amino acids. V trimming: 6 bases; J trimming: 8 bases; junction bases outside the gene matches: 7. The germline V gene has CDR1 MDHEN and CDR2 SYDVKM. This CDR3 is CASSKGQGREKLFF. The CDR3 DNA reads as TGTGCCAGCAGCAAGGGACAGGGCAGGGAAAAACTGTTTTTT.

V usage is TRBV7-2 and J usage is TRBJ1-1, with 8 nucleotides matching TRBD1. Losses at the gene ends were 1 base for V and 8 bases for J; bases not matched to a gene: 3. There are 13 residues in the CDR3. The germline CDR1 and CDR2 sequences are SGHTA and FQGNSA. CDR3 sequence (DNA): TGTGCCAGCAGCTTAGGACCAGGGGGCGAAGCTTTCTTT. This encodes CASSLGPGGEAFF.

This sequence joins TRBV7-3 and TRBJ2-5; 11 nucleotides align to TRBD2. Trimming at V came to 5 bases and at J to 5 bases, leaving 7 bases not matched to a gene. CDR3 length equals 15 residues. Germline V gene data show CDR1 as SGHTA and CDR2 as FQGTGA. CDR3 loop: CASSPLAGGGETQYF. CDR3 nucleotides: TGTGCCAGCAGCCCCCTAGCGGGGGGTGGGGAGACCCAGTACTTC.

The V gene is TRBV29-1, the J gene TRBJ1-5; a weak D match, TRBD1 (6 bases). The germline V gene has CDR1 SQVTM and CDR2 ANQGSEA. This CDR3 is built from 18 residues. V was shortened by 4 bases and J by 5 bases, with 27 bases between the two germline ends. For the CDR3, the DNA is TGCAGCGTTGTCCCCGGACAGCAACAAACGACTCCCGATCAGCCCCAGCATTTT. Its protein product is CSVVPGQQQTTPDQPQHF.

The CDR3 DNA is TGTGCCAGCAGCATCGGATTGAACAATGAGCAGTTCTTC. Amino acid sequence: CASSIGLNNEQFF. This chain joins TRBV7-9 and TRBJ2-1; D is uncertain. This CDR3 has 13 amino acids. CDR1 is SEHNR and CDR2 is FQNEAQ in the germline V gene (reference sequence). The germline V and J ends were trimmed by 5 bases and 5 bases, with 10 bases remaining between them.

This clone was counted once. The chain combines TRBV27 with TRBJ2-6; D is unclear. In germline, CDR1 is MNHEY, CDR2 SMNVEV (reference sequence). CDR3 length: 16 residues. Trimming removed 2 bases at V and 0 bases at J, with 8 bases between. The CDR3 sequence is CASSLLPFSGANVLTF. As DNA, the CDR3 is TGTGCCAGCAGTTTACTACCGTTCTCTGGGGCCAACGTCCTGACTTTC.

V is TRBV29-1 and J is TRBJ2-5; D may correspond to TRBD1 or TRBD2 (5 bases each). The length of the CDR3 is 12 residues. CDR1 and CDR2 (germline): SQVTM, ANQGSEA. The ends were cut back, 4 bases at V and 7 bases at J, with 13 bases in the middle. The CDR3, as DNA: TGCAGCGTTGTCCGGGGCGAGGGGACCCAGTACTTC. Translating gives CSVVRGEGTQYF.

A single count supports this clone. CDR3 nucleotide sequence: TGTGCCAGCAGCACCGCGCCTTCGGACCCCTACGAGCAGTACTTC. Translation: CASSTAPSDPYEQYF. The chain employs TRBV28 and TRBJ2-7; no clear D gene. CDR3 size: 15 residues. Germline V gene lookup returns CDR1 MDHEN and CDR2 SYDVKM. Trimming removed 6 bases from V and 2 bases from J, with 17 bases in between.

The chain combines TRBV7-9 with TRBJ1-5, with TRBD1 identical over 9 bases. There are 18 residues in the CDR3. Germline CDR1 and CDR2: SEHNR and FQNEAQ (reference sequence). The J segment lost 2 bases and the V segment lost 5 bases, leaving 13 bases of the junction unmatched. DNA for the CDR3: TGTGCCAGCAGCGGGACGTCCCTACAGGGGGCCGGCAATCAGCCCCAGCATTTT. Its translation is CASSGTSLQGAGNQPQHF.